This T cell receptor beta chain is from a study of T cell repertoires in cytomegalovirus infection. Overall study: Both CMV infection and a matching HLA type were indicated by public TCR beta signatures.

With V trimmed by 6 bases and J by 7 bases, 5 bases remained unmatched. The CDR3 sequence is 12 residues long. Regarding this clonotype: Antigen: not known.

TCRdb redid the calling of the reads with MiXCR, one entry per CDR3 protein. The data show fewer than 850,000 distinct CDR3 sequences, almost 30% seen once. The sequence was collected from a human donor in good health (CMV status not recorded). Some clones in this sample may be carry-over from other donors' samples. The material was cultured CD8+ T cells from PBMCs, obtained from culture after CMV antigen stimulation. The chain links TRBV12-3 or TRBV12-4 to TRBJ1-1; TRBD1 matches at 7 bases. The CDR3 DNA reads TGTGCCAGCAGGGCGGGACAGCGTGAAGCTTTCTTT. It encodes CASRAGQREAFF.